These T cell receptor beta chains were read from a single sample in a study. TCRdb independently ran MiXCR on the RT-PCR reads; one entry per CDR3 protein. Of 550,000 to 750,000 distinct CDR3 sequences listed, approximately 15% are singletons. Sequenced material: memory CD4+ T cells from blood. These TCRs come from a female donor in good health, serving as a healthy control. The CDR3 runs from the conserved cysteine through the conserved F or W. The D gene is left open where the match is weak. Not every row has a clone size; where given, it reads once, few, many or a size class.

CDR3aa	CDR3nt	d_gene	v_gene	j_gene	abundance
CATSRPGGWGYTF	TGTGCCACCAGCAGACCTGGAGGTTGGGGCTACACCTTC	-	TRBV15	TRBJ1-2	-
CATSDADRVSNEQFF	TGTGCCACCAGTGATGCGGACAGGGTCAGCAATGAGCAGTTCTTC	TRBD1	TRBV24-1	TRBJ2-1	-
CSVSQGSGANVLTF	TGCAGCGTTTCACAGGGTTCTGGGGCCAACGTCCTGACTTTC	-	TRBV29-1	TRBJ2-6	many
CASTDSRGGYDEQFF	TGTGCCAGCACCGACTCGCGGGGCGGGTACGATGAGCAGTTCTTC	-	TRBV12-3/TRBV12-4	TRBJ2-1	-
CASSRGRDTHTDTQYF	TGCGCCAGCAGCCGCGGAAGGGACACCCACACAGATACGCAGTATTTT	-	TRBV4-3	TRBJ2-3	few
CASSQETGNEQFF	TGCGCCAGCAGCCAAGAGACAGGGAATGAGCAGTTCTTC	TRBD1	TRBV4-3	TRBJ2-1	many
CASSQAEGAYNEQFF	TGTGCCAGCAGCCAAGCCGAGGGGGCCTACAATGAGCAGTTCTTC	-	TRBV4-2	TRBJ2-1	many
CASSSGGANTEAFF	TGTGCCAGCAGCTCCGGGGGGGCGAACACTGAAGCTTTCTTT	-	TRBV7-2	TRBJ1-1	many
CASSNRFANSPLHF	TGTGCCAGCAGCAACAGGTTCGCTAATTCACCCCTCCACTTT	-	TRBV7-9	TRBJ1-6	few
CASSLFRGDGEKLFF	TGTGCCAGCAGTTTATTCAGGGGAGACGGTGAAAAACTGTTTTTT	-	TRBV12-3/TRBV12-4	TRBJ1-4	many
CSAAAGSSSYEQYF	TGCAGTGCGGCGGCAGGCTCGAGCTCCTACGAGCAGTACTTC	-	TRBV20-1	TRBJ2-7	-
CSAKREGRSETQYF	TGCAGTGCTAAGCGGGAGGGTCGGTCGGAGACCCAGTACTTC	TRBD2	TRBV20-1	TRBJ2-5	many
CASSKWGGSAGNTIYF	TGTGCCAGCAGTAAATGGGGGGGCAGCGCTGGAAACACCATATATTTT	-	TRBV6-1	TRBJ1-3	-
CASSLDWAQGYGYTF	TGCGCCAGCAGCTTGGATTGGGCTCAGGGCTATGGCTACACCTTC	-	TRBV5-1	TRBJ1-2	-
CSVGGQEHEQFF	TGCAGTGTTGGCGGACAGGAACATGAGCAGTTCTTC	TRBD1	TRBV20-1	TRBJ2-1	-
CASDRENSPLHF	TGTGCCAGCGACAGGGAGAATTCACCCCTCCACTTT	TRBD1	TRBV28	TRBJ1-6	-
CASSARGSGTTDTQYF	TGTGCCAGCAGCGCTAGGGGGTCAGGGACCACAGATACGCAGTATTTT	-	TRBV9	TRBJ2-3	-
CATSDPGQVTGELFF	TGTGCCACCAGTGATCCGGGACAGGTGACCGGGGAGCTGTTTTTT	TRBD1	TRBV24-1	TRBJ2-2	many
CASSQGNYGYTF	TGTGCCAGCAGCCAGGGAAACTATGGCTACACCTTC	-	TRBV4-2	TRBJ1-2	many
CSARVGLITDTQYF	TGCAGTGCTAGAGTCGGCCTTATCACAGATACGCAGTATTTT	-	TRBV20-1	TRBJ2-3	-
CASSSSGGVTYEQYF	TGTGCCAGCTCATCAAGCGGGGGGGTAACCTACGAGCAGTACTTC	TRBD2	TRBV18	TRBJ2-7	-
CASSGQGYEETQYF	TGCGCCAGCAGCGGACAGGGGTATGAAGAGACCCAGTACTTC	TRBD1	TRBV5-1	TRBJ2-5	-
CSVEGGRRNNEQFF	TGCAGCGTTGAAGGGGGGAGGCGAAACAATGAGCAGTTCTTC	-	TRBV29-1	TRBJ2-1	few
CASSRQGTTYEQYF	TGTGCCAGCAGTCGCCAGGGGACGACCTACGAGCAGTACTTC	-	TRBV6-6	TRBJ2-7	-
CASRRTQSYEQYF	TGTGCCAGCAGGAGGACTCAATCCTACGAGCAGTACTTC	-	TRBV6-5	TRBJ2-7	many
CASSNQGMHNEQFF	TGTGCCAGCAGTAATCAGGGTATGCACAATGAGCAGTTCTTC	-	TRBV6-6	TRBJ2-1	many
CASSPAGMSSYNEQFF	TGTGCCAGCAGCCCGGCCGGCATGAGCTCCTACAATGAGCAGTTCTTC	-	TRBV7-2	TRBJ2-1	many
CAISLSGNTIYF	TGTGCCATCAGCCTCTCTGGAAACACCATATATTTT	-	TRBV10-3	TRBJ1-3	few
CSARDPSEYGEQFF	TGCAGTGCTAGAGATCCCAGCGAGTATGGTGAGCAGTTCTTC	-	TRBV20-1	TRBJ2-1	-
CASRGQGSLAKNIQYF	TGTGCCAGCAGGGGACAGGGGAGTCTAGCCAAAAACATTCAGTACTTC	TRBD1	TRBV6-6	TRBJ2-4	-
CASSPRGQNLYSNQPQHF	TGTGCCAGCAGCCCCCGAGGACAGAACTTATATAGCAATCAGCCCCAGCATTTT	-	TRBV6-5	TRBJ1-5	few
CASSSGTSLLETQYF	TGCGCCAGCAGCTCGGGGACTAGCTTATTGGAGACCCAGTACTTC	TRBD2	TRBV5-1	TRBJ2-5	many
CASSLTGEATEAFF	TGTGCCAGCAGTTTGACAGGGGAGGCCACTGAAGCTTTCTTT	TRBD1	TRBV6-6	TRBJ1-1	few
CASSFQRGETQYF	TGTGCCAGCAGTTTCCAGCGTGGAGAGACCCAGTACTTC	-	TRBV28	TRBJ2-5	-
CASSYLPGLEYNEQFF	TGCGCCAGCAGCTACCTACCGGGACTAGAGTACAATGAGCAGTTCTTC	TRBD2	TRBV5-1	TRBJ2-1	-
CSARDPAGLNQPQHF	TGCAGTGCTAGAGATCCCGCAGGTCTCAATCAGCCCCAGCATTTT	-	TRBV20-1	TRBJ1-5	-
CASSRGQDEKLFF	TGTGCCAGCAGCAGGGGACAGGATGAAAAACTGTTTTTT	TRBD1	TRBV3-1	TRBJ1-4	few
CSAVTGGITQPQHF	TGCAGTGCTGTTACAGGGGGTATTACTCAGCCCCAGCATTTT	TRBD1	TRBV20-1	TRBJ1-5	-
CASSFTSGGFQETQYF	TGTGCCAGCAGCTTCACTAGCGGGGGGTTCCAAGAGACCCAGTACTTC	TRBD2	TRBV7-2	TRBJ2-5	-
CASSQDPNSPWGYTF	TGCGCCAGCAGCCAAGATCCTAATTCGCCGTGGGGCTACACCTTC	-	TRBV4-1	TRBJ1-2	few
CATSGSLGMSYNEQFF	TGTGCCACCAGTGGTAGTTTGGGGATGAGCTACAATGAGCAGTTCTTC	-	TRBV24-1	TRBJ2-1	-
CASSRGASRYNEQFF	TGTGCCAGCAGTAGGGGCGCTAGCAGGTACAATGAGCAGTTCTTC	-	TRBV7-9	TRBJ2-1	few
CASSQDSSGGYEQYF	TGCGCCAGCAGCCAAGACTCTAGCGGGGGCTACGAGCAGTACTTC	TRBD2	TRBV4-3	TRBJ2-7	many
CASSLAQSGAQYF	TGTGCCAGCAGTTTAGCGCAGTCAGGAGCGCAGTATTTT	-	TRBV12-3/TRBV12-4	TRBJ2-3	few
CASSEQVGNTIYF	TGTGCCAGTAGTGAACAGGTTGGAAACACCATATATTTT	-	TRBV19	TRBJ1-3	few
CSARSYRAGQGSNGYTF	TGCAGTGCTAGAAGTTATCGGGCGGGACAGGGTTCGAATGGCTACACCTTC	TRBD1	TRBV20-1	TRBJ1-2	-
CASVRTGDNSPLHF	TGTGCCAGCGTCCGGACAGGGGATAATTCACCCCTCCACTTT	TRBD1	TRBV28	TRBJ1-6	many
CASGDTGMGTEAFF	TGTGCCAGCGGGGACACGGGTATGGGAACTGAAGCTTTCTTT	-	TRBV28	TRBJ1-1	-
CAGGQFSYEQYF	TGTGCAGGGGGACAGTTCTCCTACGAGCAGTACTTC	TRBD1	TRBV6-1	TRBJ2-7	few
CASSYGTGNGGNEKLFF	TGTGCCAGCAGTTACGGGACAGGGAATGGTGGTAATGAAAAACTGTTTTTT	TRBD1	TRBV6-6	TRBJ1-4	-
CSAPRDTNTEAFF	TGCAGTGCACCGAGAGACACGAACACTGAAGCTTTCTTT	-	TRBV20-1	TRBJ1-1	many
CASSVELAGGESTQYF	TGTGCCAGCAGCGTGGAACTAGCGGGAGGAGAATCTACGCAGTATTTT	TRBD2	TRBV9	TRBJ2-3	few
CASRRVGREGKDTQYF	TGTGCCAGCAGGCGAGTCGGGCGGGAGGGCAAAGATACGCAGTATTTT	TRBD2	TRBV2	TRBJ2-3	few
CASSHPDSFIGNQPQHF	TGTGCCAGCAGCCACCCGGACAGCTTCATTGGCAATCAGCCCCAGCATTTT	-	TRBV3-1	TRBJ1-5	few
CASSKTTGVGELFF	TGTGCCAGCAGTAAAACGACAGGGGTCGGGGAGCTGTTTTTT	TRBD1	TRBV27	TRBJ2-2	-
CASSLDGQGFPNEQFF	TGCGCCAGCAGCTTGGATGGCCAGGGCTTTCCTAATGAGCAGTTCTTC	-	TRBV5-1	TRBJ2-1	-
CASTRDMNTEAFF	TGTGCCAGCACCCGAGACATGAACACTGAAGCTTTCTTT	-	TRBV7-6	TRBJ1-1	-
CSASDRRGAKGYTF	TGCAGTGCTAGCGACCGCAGGGGAGCGAAAGGCTACACCTTC	-	TRBV20-1	TRBJ1-2	few
CASSFGRGHITNTGELFF	TGTGCCAGCAGCTTCGGCAGGGGGCACATAACGAACACCGGGGAGCTGTTTTTT	TRBD1	TRBV5-6	TRBJ2-2	few
CSARPGLNNPFNEQFF	TGCAGTGCCCGTCCGGGACTTAATAATCCCTTCAATGAGCAGTTCTTC	-	TRBV20-1	TRBJ2-1	few